These 9 T cell receptor beta chains share one sample of origin, sequenced in a study of cytomegalovirus exposure and HLA in healthy donors. The PCR used 60 Vbeta and 13 Jbeta primers. Generated by immunoSEQ multiplex PCR, the TCRdb table keeps only in-frame clones and is missing some. The repertoire holds over 80,000 clones, about 70% seen once, with roughly 14% in the top ten. The sequenced sample consisted of PBMCs. The receptor source for this set is a woman in her 70s in good health and CMV-seropositive.

CDR3 nucleotides: TGTGCCAGCAACCGACGGACGGGAAATGAAAAACTGTTTTTT. Its translation: CASNRRTGNEKLFF. V gene TRBV6-5 combines with J gene TRBJ1-4; D is undetermined. V lost 7 bases and J 5 bases, leaving 14 bases between the germline ends. This CDR3 comprises 14 residues. Germline V gene sequence: CDR1 MNHEY, CDR2 SVGAGI.

This clone has only a few counts. This rearrangement joins TRBV11-2 to TRBJ1-4, with D possibly being TRBD1 (6 bases). Germline V gene lookup returns CDR1 SGHAT and CDR2 FQNNGV. CDR3 length: 15 residues. Trimming pared 1 base from V and 5 bases from J, leaving 11 bases between. CDR3 residues: CASSLAGQGNEKLFF. Written as DNA, the CDR3 is TGTGCCAGCAGCTTAGCAGGCCAGGGGAATGAAAAACTGTTTTTT.

This clone was counted a few times. This rearrangement joins TRBV6-4 to TRBJ2-2; D possibly matches TRBD1 or TRBD2 (5 bases each). V shed 6 bases and J shed 0 bases, with 11 bases lying between them. This CDR3 region has 15 residues. Per the germline V gene, CDR1 is MRHNA and CDR2 is SNTAGT. DNA of the CDR3: TGTGCCAGCAGCGACGGGGCACCGAACACCGGGGAGCTGTTTTTT. It encodes CASSDGAPNTGELFF.

The rearrangement links TRBV28 to TRBJ2-5, with D possibly being TRBD2 (6 bases). Looked up from germline, CDR1 is MDHEN and CDR2 is SYDVKM. This CDR3 region has 14 residues. Deletions cut 2 bases from V and 5 bases from J, with 12 bases between. The chain's CDR3 is CASSLPRLVETQYF. The CDR3 bases are TGTGCCAGCAGTTTACCGCGACTAGTTGAGACCCAGTACTTC.

This clone was seen only once. This chain joins TRBV7-9 and TRBJ2-1; 13 nucleotides match TRBD2. This CDR3 is 17 amino acids long. J gave up 0 bases and V 5 bases, and 4 bases lay outside the gene matches. CDR1 SEHNR and CDR2 FQNEAQ come from the germline V gene (reference sequence). CDR3 nucleotides: TGTGCCAGCAGCCTAGGACTAGCGGGAGTCTCCTACAATGAGCAGTTCTTC. Its translation is CASSLGLAGVSYNEQFF.

This chain joins TRBV18 and TRBJ2-5; TRBD2 agrees at 14 bases. The CDR3 has 16 amino acids. Germline assignment: CDR1 KGHSH and CDR2 LQKENI. Trimming cost V 5 bases and J 4 bases; bases outside gene matches: 6. The CDR3 loop reads CASSTGLAGVGETQYF. In DNA form, the CDR3 reads TGTGCCAGCTCAACGGGACTAGCGGGAGTGGGAGAGACCCAGTACTTC.

The chain uses TRBV7-2 and TRBJ1-2, with D possibly matching TRBD1 (6 bases). The V end was cut by 5 bases, the J end by 2 bases, with 15 bases between. The CDR3 has 15 amino acids. Germline loops: CDR1 SGHTA, CDR2 FQGNSA. The CDR3 DNA reads as TGTGCCAGCAGCCGCCCGACAGGACAAAACTATGGCTACACCTTC. Encoded protein: CASSRPTGQNYGYTF.

Points on this clone: This sample also contains other DNA sequences that code for the same CDR3. V and J are TRBV28 and TRBJ1-3; 10 bases are a match to TRBD1. Germline trimming cut 2 bases from V and 4 bases from J; bases unmatched to any gene: 5. Germline CDR1 and CDR2: MDHEN and SYDVKM. This CDR3 is 16 amino acids long. CDR3 residues: CASSLTGQGKGNTIYF. In DNA, the CDR3 is TGTGCCAGCAGTTTAACGGGACAGGGGAAGGGAAACACCATATATTTT.

The chain has TRBV7-8 and TRBJ2-5; D call uncertain. V was pared by 1 base and J by 4 bases, with 7 bases between. Germline loops: CDR1 SGHVS, CDR2 FQNEAQ. There are 13 residues in the CDR3. CDR3 nucleotides: TGTGCCAGCAGCTTAGGGCCCGCAGAGACCCAGTACTTC. Translated, it gives CASSLGPAETQYF.